These T cell receptor beta chains were read from a single sample in a study of cytomegalovirus exposure and HLA in healthy donors. Profiled with immunoSEQ multiplex PCR; TCRdb holds only in-frame clones, not every one. The repertoire consists of roughly 330,000 clones, with around 90% occurring once and the leading ten covering roughly 1.2%. The sequenced sample was PBMCs. These receptors were obtained from a woman in her twenties or thirties in good health and CMV-seropositive. Each CDR3 is given with its conserved first and last residue. The D gene is left open where the match is weak. A clone size is listed for some rows: how often the clone was seen (once, few, many), or a class if it is expanded.

j_call	clone_size	d_call	v_call	cdr3_nt	cdr3_aa
TRBJ2-7	NA	NA	TRBV28	TGTGCCAGCAGCCTGCGGGGCAGAACCTCCTACGAGCAGTACTTC	CASSLRGRTSYEQYF
TRBJ2-5	NA	TRBD2	TRBV11-1	TGTGCCAGCAGCTCAGCTAGCGGGAGGCAGACCCAGTACTTC	CASSSASGRQTQYF
TRBJ1-5	few	NA	TRBV4-1	TGCGCCAGCAGCCAAGATGGAGGGGTTCGCAATCAGCCCCAGCATTTT	CASSQDGGVRNQPQHF
TRBJ1-2	NA	NA	TRBV14	TGTGCCAGCAGCCAAGTAGTCAGCCTCTATGGCTACACCTTC	CASSQVVSLYGYTF
TRBJ2-1	few	NA	TRBV7-3	TGTGCCAGCGGCTACGGGAGTACTGAGCAGTTCTTC	CASGYGSTEQFF
TRBJ1-3	NA	NA	TRBV25-1	TGTGCCAGCAGTGAAGACAACAGGCAGGCAAACACCATATATTTT	CASSEDNRQANTIYF
TRBJ2-4	NA	TRBD1	TRBV19	TGTGCCACCCAAAAGGGTCGGGACAGGGGGAACATTCAGTACTTC	CATQKGRDRGNIQYF
TRBJ2-7	NA	TRBD2	TRBV11-2	TGTGCCAGCAGCTTAGAACCCGGAACTAGCGGATACTTC	CASSLEPGTSGYF
TRBJ2-7	few	TRBD1	TRBV7-6	TGTGCCAGCAGCTTAGCCAGAACAGGCCAGGGGGCCTACGAGCAGTACTTC	CASSLARTGQGAYEQYF
TRBJ2-7	NA	NA	TRBV10-3	TGTGCCATCAGGGGCTCCTACGAGCAGTACTTC	CAIRGSYEQYF
TRBJ1-6	few	TRBD1	TRBV7-2	TGTGCCAGCAGCTCCCAGGGACAGGGTAATTCACCCCTCCACTTT	CASSSQGQGNSPLHF
TRBJ1-2	NA	TRBD1	TRBV7-2	TGTGCCAGCAGTTTACTGACAGGGGCGAGGGGCTACACCTTC	CASSLLTGARGYTF
TRBJ2-7	NA	NA	TRBV4-2	TGTGCCAGCAGCCAAGATAAGGCGGGGTCCTACGAGCAGTACTTC	CASSQDKAGSYEQYF
TRBJ1-2	NA	NA	TRBV19	TGTGCCAGTAGTATCCTGACGACGGACTATGGCTACACCTTC	CASSILTTDYGYTF
TRBJ2-7	NA	NA	TRBV28	TGTGCCAGCAGTTCTCACTACGAGCAGTACTTC	CASSSHYEQYF
TRBJ1-2	NA	TRBD1	TRBV28	TGTGCCAGCAGTTTGGCGACAGGGGGCTTTGGCTACACCTTC	CASSLATGGFGYTF
TRBJ2-3	NA	NA	TRBV30	TGTGCCTGGAGTACCGGGGCTGGAGATACGCAGTATTTT	CAWSTGAGDTQYF
TRBJ1-2	NA	NA	TRBV16	TGTGCCAGCAGCCAATCGAACTATGGCTACACCTTC	CASSQSNYGYTF
TRBJ2-1	NA	TRBD2	TRBV27	TGTGCCAGCAGTTTACGAGCGGGAGGTTCCAATGAGCAGTTCTTC	CASSLRAGGSNEQFF
TRBJ2-1	NA	TRBD2	TRBV29-1	TGCAGCGTCACGGGACTAGGGGCCCTCTCTCGCACCTACAATGAGCAGTTCTTC	CSVTGLGALSRTYNEQFF
TRBJ1-1	NA	TRBD1	TRBV2	TGTGCCAGCAGTCAAAGCCCAGGGGGGTGGACTGAAGCTTTCTTT	CASSQSPGGWTEAFF
TRBJ2-7	NA	NA	TRBV2	TGTGCCAGCACCGGGAACGAGCAGTACTTC	CASTGNEQYF
TRBJ2-2	NA	NA	TRBV25-1	TGTGCCAGCAGTGACCGCGCCCGGGACACTCACACCGGGGAGCTGTTTTTT	CASSDRARDTHTGELFF
TRBJ2-3	NA	NA	TRBV13	TGTGCCAGCAGCCTCGGGACTCTCACAGATACGCAGTATTTT	CASSLGTLTDTQYF
TRBJ2-5	NA	NA	TRBV5-4	TGTGCCAGCAGCGCCTACCAAGAGACCCAGTACTTC	CASSAYQETQYF
TRBJ2-7	once	TRBD2	TRBV7-6	TGTGCCAGCAGCTTAGGGGGACTAGTTTCTGACTACGAGCAGTACTTC	CASSLGGLVSDYEQYF
TRBJ2-5	NA	TRBD2	TRBV30	TGTGCCTGGGAGAGACTAGCGAGTTACCAAGAGACCCAGTACTTC	CAWERLASYQETQYF
TRBJ2-5	NA	NA	TRBV2	TGTGCCAGCAGTGATTGGACTCGGAAAGAGACCCAGTACTTC	CASSDWTRKETQYF
TRBJ2-7	once	TRBD1	TRBV6-6	TGTGCCAGTGATAAAGGGGGACAGGTTTCCTACGAGCAGTACTTC	CASDKGGQVSYEQYF
TRBJ2-7	NA	NA	TRBV30	TGTGCCTGGAGTTCCCAGGAGGGGTACGAGCAGTACTTC	CAWSSQEGYEQYF
TRBJ1-2	once	NA	TRBV28	TGTGCCAGCAGCCCTCCCCCAGGCTATGGCTACACCTTC	CASSPPPGYGYTF
TRBJ2-7	NA	NA	TRBV19	TGTGCCAGTAGTGCCAGGGTTTACGGGGACGAGCAGTACTTC	CASSARVYGDEQYF
TRBJ2-7	NA	NA	TRBV5-4	TGTGCCAGCAGCTTCGAGGGCAGGGTATTTCCCTACGAGCAGTACTTC	CASSFEGRVFPYEQYF
TRBJ2-3	NA	TRBD1	TRBV5-1	TGCGCCAGCAGCTTGGACGGGACAGGCACAGATACGCAGTATTTT	CASSLDGTGTDTQYF
TRBJ2-2	NA	TRBD1	TRBV7-2	TGTGCCAGCAGCACGCGGACAGGCAACGGGATGGGGGAGCTGTTTTTT	CASSTRTGNGMGELFF
TRBJ2-7	NA	NA	TRBV7-6	TGTGCCAGCAGCCCAAGCGTAGCCTACGAGCAGTACTTC	CASSPSVAYEQYF
TRBJ2-3	NA	TRBD2	TRBV5-4	TGTGCCAGCAGCTTGCGTAGCGGGGGGGATACGCAGTATTTT	CASSLRSGGDTQYF
TRBJ2-5	few	TRBD1	TRBV4-2	TGTGCCAGCAGCAGGACAGGGGGCGAGGAGACCCAGTACTTC	CASSRTGGEETQYF
TRBJ2-6	NA	NA	TRBV28	TGTGCCAGCAGTGGAGGGGGGGTAGCCAACGTCCTGACTTTC	CASSGGGVANVLTF